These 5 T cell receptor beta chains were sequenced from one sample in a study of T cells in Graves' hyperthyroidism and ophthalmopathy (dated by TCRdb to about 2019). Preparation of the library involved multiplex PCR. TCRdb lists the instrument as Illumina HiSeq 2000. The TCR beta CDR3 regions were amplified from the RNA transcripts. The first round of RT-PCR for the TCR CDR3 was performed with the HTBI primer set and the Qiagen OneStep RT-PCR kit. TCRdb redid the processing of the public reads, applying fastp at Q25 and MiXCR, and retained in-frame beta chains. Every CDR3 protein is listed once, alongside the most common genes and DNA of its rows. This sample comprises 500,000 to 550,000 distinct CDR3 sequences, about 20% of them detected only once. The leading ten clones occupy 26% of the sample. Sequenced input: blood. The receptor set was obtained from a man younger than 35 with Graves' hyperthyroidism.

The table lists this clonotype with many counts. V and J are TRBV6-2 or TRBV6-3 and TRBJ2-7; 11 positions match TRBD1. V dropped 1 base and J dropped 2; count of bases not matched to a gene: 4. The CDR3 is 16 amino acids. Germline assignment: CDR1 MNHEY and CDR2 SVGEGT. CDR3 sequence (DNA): TGTGCCAGCAGTTACTTCCTGGGACAGGGGGCCTACGAGCAGTACTTC. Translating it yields CASSYFLGQGAYEQYF.

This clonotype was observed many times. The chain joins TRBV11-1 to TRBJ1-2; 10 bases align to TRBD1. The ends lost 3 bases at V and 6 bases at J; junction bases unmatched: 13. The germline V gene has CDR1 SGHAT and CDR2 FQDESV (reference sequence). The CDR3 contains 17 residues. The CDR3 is CASSFLLRDRGGDGYTF. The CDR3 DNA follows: TGTGCCAGCAGCTTTCTTCTCCGGGACAGGGGCGGGGATGGCTACACCTTC. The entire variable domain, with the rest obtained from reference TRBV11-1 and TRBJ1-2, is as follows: EAEVAQSPRYKITEKSQAVAFWCDPISGHATLYWYRQILGQGPELLVQFQDESVVDDSQLPKDRFSAERLKGVDSTLKIQPAELGDSAMYLCASSFLLRDRGGDGYTFGSGTRLTVV.

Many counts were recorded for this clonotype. This CDR3 is CSVATGVRTYEQYF. The CDR3 region has the DNA TGCAGCGTTGCGACAGGGGTTCGGACCTACGAGCAGTACTTC. The rearrangement uses TRBV29-1 and TRBJ2-7, with 8 positions matching TRBD1. V lost 4 bases, J lost 2 bases, and 7 bases stayed unmatched. Germline loops: CDR1 SQVTM, CDR2 ANQGSEA. The CDR3 has 14 amino acids.

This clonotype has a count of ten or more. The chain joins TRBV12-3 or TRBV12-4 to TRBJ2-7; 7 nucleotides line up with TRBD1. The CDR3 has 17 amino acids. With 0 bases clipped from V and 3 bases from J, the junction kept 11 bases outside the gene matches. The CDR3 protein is CASSLAIGGALFYEQYF. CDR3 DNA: TGTGCCAGCAGTTTAGCAATAGGGGGCGCGTTGTTCTACGAGCAGTACTTC.

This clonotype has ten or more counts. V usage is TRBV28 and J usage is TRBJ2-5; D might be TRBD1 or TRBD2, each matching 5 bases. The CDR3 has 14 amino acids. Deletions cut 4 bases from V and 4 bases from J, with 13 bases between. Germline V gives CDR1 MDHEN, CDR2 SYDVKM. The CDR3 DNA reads TGTGCCAGCAGTTCCCCCGGGACGTTAGAGACCCAGTACTTC. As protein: CASSSPGTLETQYF.